This entry lists 17 T cell receptor beta chains sequenced from one sample in a study of blood T cell repertoires in COVID-19 (dated by TCRdb to the early 2020s). Library prep was done by the immunoSEQ multiplex PCR assay. TCRdb retrieved this table from immuneACCESS and kept in-frame rearrangements only. Not all clones are present; in checked studies, unresolved V genes account for under half, and no reason is known for the remainder. The sample table shows about 230,000 clones, and roughly four fifths are seen once. Together, the top ten hold approximately 4.7% of the sample. The sample was peripheral blood. These receptors were collected from a man aged 50-60 years with active or convalescent COVID-19.

V and J are TRBV10-3 and TRBJ2-7; 10 nucleotides agree with TRBD1. This CDR3 has 17 amino acids. From germline, CDR1 is ENHRY and CDR2 SYGVKD. After removal of 0 bases from V and 4 bases from J, the junction contained 9 bases not matched to a gene. CDR3 residues: CAISESTWGTGEYEQYF. For the CDR3, the DNA is TGTGCCATCAGTGAGTCGACCTGGGGGACAGGGGAATACGAGCAGTACTTC.

This chain links TRBV6-4 with TRBJ2-3, with 9 bases that match TRBD2. The CDR3 is 15 residues long. CDR1 MRHNA and CDR2 SNTAGT come from the germline V gene. The V and J ends lost 4 bases and 3 bases, in that order; junction bases with no gene match: 5. This chain's CDR3 is CASSVQRGATDTQYF. CDR3 in DNA: TGTGCCAGCAGTGTGCAGCGGGGGGCAACAGATACGCAGTATTTT.

V usage is TRBV7-8 and J usage is TRBJ2-3; the match to TRBD2 covers 11 bases. Trimming took 4 bases from V and 6 from J; bases not matched to a gene: 3. Per the germline V gene, CDR1 is SGHVS and CDR2 is FQNEAQ. CDR3 length: 14 residues. CDR3: CASSSLAGGDTQYF. In DNA, the CDR3 is TGTGCCAGCAGCTCCTTAGCGGGGGGGGATACGCAGTATTTT.

This chain joins TRBV10-3 and TRBJ2-7; D unclear. In germline, CDR1 is ENHRY, CDR2 SYGVKD. Deletions cut 3 bases from V and 6 bases from J, with 6 bases between. This CDR3 comprises 11 residues. The CDR3 sequence: CAISEVGEQYF. The CDR3 DNA is TGTGCCATCAGTGAAGTCGGCGAGCAGTACTTC.

The V call is TRBV21-1, the J call TRBJ2-1; the DNA was not used to check the table's D call, TRBD2. TRBV21-1 is labeled a pseudogene. This CDR3 contains 15 residues. In DNA, the CDR3 is TGTGCCAGCAGCAAGCAAGCGGGGGGGTTCAATGAGCAGTTCTTC. Its protein product is CASSKQAGGFNEQFF.

The rearrangement links TRBV5-4 to TRBJ1-1, with TRBD1 as a possible D gene (6 bases). The CDR3 covers 13 residues. Trimming removed 4 bases from V and 4 bases from J, with 11 bases in between. Per germline, CDR1 SGHNT and CDR2 YYREEE (reference sequence). The CDR3: CASSPRGFTEAFF. The CDR3 DNA is TGTGCCAGCAGCCCCAGGGGTTTCACTGAAGCTTTCTTT.

V gene TRBV30 combines with J gene TRBJ1-5; weak D call: TRBD1 (6 bases). Germline V lookup: CDR1 GTSNPN, CDR2 SVGIG (reference sequence). This CDR3 contains 11 residues. Trimming stripped 0 bases from V and 12 bases from J, with 9 bases between. CDR3 nucleotides: TGTGCCTGGAGTGTGGGGACAATCCAGCATTTT. Its protein is CAWSVGTIQHF.

The chain carries TRBV5-1 and TRBJ2-7; TRBD1 might be the D (7 bases). Germline V CDR1 and CDR2: SGHRS, YFSETQ. The V and J ends lost 3 bases and 1 base respectively, with 14 bases between them. The CDR3 is made up of 15 amino acids. The CDR3 loop reads CASSSSTGRSYEQYF. Written as DNA, the CDR3 is TGCGCCAGCAGCTCCTCGACAGGGAGGTCCTACGAGCAGTACTTC.

This chain uses TRBV7-6 with TRBJ1-2, with D possibly matching TRBD1 (6 bases). This CDR3 region has 15 residues. Between the trimmed V and J ends, which lost 0 bases and 5 bases, there was a span of 13 bases. The V gene's germline CDR1 is SGHVS and CDR2 FNYEAQ. The CDR3 region has the DNA TGTGCCAGCAGCTTAGCGGGGTGGACAGATTATGGCTACACCTTC. Encoded protein: CASSLAGWTDYGYTF.

The rearrangement joins TRBV6-4 to TRBJ1-1; TRBD1 aligns across 8 bases. The CDR3 has 15 residues. Germline V CDR1 and CDR2: MRHNA, SNTAGT. Losses at the gene ends were 0 bases for V and 11 bases for J; bases not matched to a gene: 11. CDR3 in amino acids: CASSDSIPQGAGAFF. The CDR3, as DNA: TGTGCCAGCAGTGACTCGATCCCGCAGGGGGCTGGGGCTTTCTTT.

This clone was recorded only once. The chain uses TRBV3-1 (or the pseudogene TRBV3-2) and TRBJ1-5, with D hard to call. The CDR3 runs to 14 residues. The germline V gene has CDR1 LGHDT and CDR2 YNNKEL (reference sequence). Trimming left V 1 base short and J 12 bases short, with 16 bases between. The CDR3 sequence is CASSQVPTSSIQHF. Written as DNA, the CDR3 is TGTGCCAGCAGCCAAGTACCTACGAGTTCAATCCAGCATTTT.

The V and J genes are TRBV4-1 and TRBJ2-2; TRBD2 matches at 9 bases. Germline V gene lookup returns CDR1 MGHRA and CDR2 YSYEKL. The CDR3 runs 17 residues. V shed 0 bases and J 4 bases; nucleotides not matched to a gene: 6. The CDR3 loop reads CASSQELAGVRTGELFF. The DNA of the CDR3 is TGCGCCAGCAGCCAAGAGTTAGCGGGGGTTCGCACCGGGGAGCTGTTTTTT.

The chain employs TRBV15 and TRBJ2-5; 14 nucleotides align to TRBD2. Germline loops: CDR1 LNHNV, CDR2 YYDKDF (reference sequence). This CDR3 comprises 16 residues. After removal of 1 base from V and 4 bases from J, the junction contained 2 bases not matched to a gene. The CDR3 region has the DNA TGTGCCACCAGCAGAGCCGGACTAGCGGGGGGAGAGACCCAGTACTTC. It specifies CATSRAGLAGGETQYF.

For the CDR3, the DNA is TGTGCCAGCAGTTCCCAGGAAGAGACCCAGTACTTC. Amino acid sequence: CASSSQEETQYF. V usage is TRBV2 and J usage is TRBJ2-5; D unclear. V was clipped by 5 bases and J by 3 bases, with 7 bases between them. Germline lookup yields CDR1 SNHLY and CDR2 FYNNEI. The CDR3 totals 12 residues.

This chain connects TRBV5-1 to TRBJ1-3; 8 bases line up with TRBD1. Germline V gene lookup returns CDR1 SGHRS and CDR2 YFSETQ. V dropped 3 bases and J dropped 0; count of bases not matched to a gene: 8. This CDR3 comprises 17 residues. The CDR3 DNA is TGCGCCAGCAGCTCAAGACCCGGGACAGGCTCTGGAAACACCATATATTTT. Its translation: CASSSRPGTGSGNTIYF.

The CDR3 sequence is CASSVGGGSYNEQFF. CDR3 nucleotide sequence: TGCGCCAGCAGTGTTGGCGGGGGGTCCTACAATGAGCAGTTCTTC. The chain couples TRBV10-2 to TRBJ2-1; TRBD2 matches 8 bases. J lost 1 base, V lost 4 bases, and 3 bases had no gene match. Germline CDR1 is WSHSY and CDR2 is SAAADI. This CDR3 contains 15 residues.

The rearrangement joins TRBV9 to TRBJ2-5, with 10 bases that match TRBD1. J gave up 4 bases and V 0 bases, and 3 bases lay outside the gene matches. The CDR3 totals 15 residues. Germline CDR1 reads SGDLS; CDR2 reads YYNGEE. CDR3 nucleotide sequence: TGTGCCAGCAGCGTAGAGGGACAGGGGAGAGAGACCCAGTACTTC. Its translation: CASSVEGQGRETQYF. The full variable domain, completed using reference TRBV9 and TRBJ2-5, is DSGVTQTPKHLITATGQRVTLRCSPRSGDLSVYWYQQSLDQGLQFLIQYYNGEERAKGNILERFSAQQFPDLHSELNLSSLELGDSALYFCASSVEGQGRETQYFGPGTRLLVL.